This T cell receptor beta chain was captured in a study of blood T cell repertoires in COVID-19. Only in-frame clones appear in the TCRdb table, and some are missing; sequencing was by immunoSEQ multiplex PCR. The sample carries roughly 320,000 clones, under 90% recorded once. With 1 base removed from V and 4 bases from J, the gap between germline ends came to 10 bases. Germline assignment: CDR1 MNHNS and CDR2 SASEGT. This CDR3 spans 14 amino acids. Of note for this clone: The same CDR3 arises from other DNA sequences in this sample as well.

The TCR originated in a woman in her 30s with COVID-19, enrolled during active disease. The chain combines TRBV6-1 with TRBJ1-2, with TRBD1 as a possible D gene (6 bases). Sequencing input: peripheral blood. The CDR3 region is CASSEGQGIYGYTF. For the CDR3, the DNA is TGTGCCAGCAGTGAAGGGCAGGGGATCTATGGCTACACCTTC.